A single sample is the source of the 27 T cell receptor beta chains below, sequenced in a study of cytomegalovirus exposure and HLA in healthy donors (dated 2017 in TCRdb). Libraries came from the immunoSEQ multiplex PCR assay. A mixture of 60 forward primers for TCR Vbeta segments and 13 reverse primers for TCR Jbeta segments was used in the multiplex PCR. TCRdb obtained this table from immuneACCESS and retained in-frame rearrangements with V and J assigned. These tables miss some clones; where compared with another copy, unresolved V genes account for less than half of the shortfall, and the remainder is unexplained. Counted in this sample were tens of thousands of clones; 60% to 75% of them appeared once. The leading ten clones occupy about a fifth of the sample. Specimen: PBMCs. Every receptor here comes from a man aged 40-49 years in good health and CMV-seropositive.

J is TRBJ1-6 and V is TRBV29-1; possible D gene TRBD1, 5 bases. The CDR3 contains 13 residues. Trimming left V 6 bases short and J 7 bases short, with 13 bases between. CDR1 SQVTM and CDR2 ANQGSEA come from the germline V gene. CDR3 region: CSVATEPNSPLHF. The CDR3 DNA sequence: TGCAGCGTCGCGACAGAACCAAATTCACCCCTCCACTTT.

The chain has TRBV6-5 and TRBJ2-3; 9 bases are shared with TRBD1. CDR1 MNHEY and CDR2 SVGAGI come from the germline V gene. CDR3 length: 15 amino acids. J was trimmed by 1 base and V by 6 bases; bases with no gene match: 5. In nucleotides, the CDR3 is TGTGCCAGCAGACCAACAGGGGGCGGCACAGATACGCAGTATTTT. Translation: CASRPTGGGTDTQYF.

This CDR3 is CSGGGGKETQYF. CDR3 sequence (DNA): TGCAGCGGAGGGGGCGGTAAAGAGACCCAGTACTTC. V is TRBV29-1 and J is TRBJ2-5, with 7 positions matching TRBD1. The CDR3 has 12 amino acids. Germline CDR1 is SQVTM and CDR2 is ANQGSEA. V lost 7 bases and J lost 3; bases outside the gene matches: 5. The full variable domain, its missing parts supplied by reference TRBV29-1 and TRBJ2-5, is SAVISQKPSRDICQRGTSLTIQCQVDSQVTMMFWYRQQPGQSLTLIATANQGSEATYESGFVIDKFPISRPNLTFSTLTVSNMSPEDSSIYLCSGGGGKETQYFGPGTRLLVL.

The sample holds a few counts of this clone. Compared with germline, one end of the junction differs, possibly owing to a read error. The V gene is TRBV5-4, the J gene TRBJ1-1, with D maybe TRBD1 (5 bases). The CDR3 consists of 15 residues. In germline, CDR1 is SGHNT, CDR2 YYREEE (reference sequence). The CDR3 nucleotides read TGTGCCAGCAGCCCAGAAATAAACCCAGGGACTGGAGCTTTCTTT. This gives the protein CASSPEINPGTGAFF.

V and J are TRBV14 and TRBJ1-3; no reliable D call. Deletions cut 0 bases from V and 0 bases from J, with 12 bases between. The germline CDR1 and CDR2 sequences are SGHDN and FVKESK. CDR3 length: 17 amino acids. The CDR3 sequence is CASSQDSTGTSGNTIYF. In nucleotides, the CDR3 is TGTGCCAGCAGCCAAGATAGTACGGGAACCTCTGGAAACACCATATATTTT.

This clone appeared a few times. The chain has TRBV7-3 and TRBJ1-6; D unresolved. This CDR3 region has 14 residues. Looked up from germline, CDR1 is SGHTA and CDR2 is FQGTGA. Trimming removed 4 bases from V and 7 bases from J, with 11 bases in between. In DNA, the CDR3 is TGTGCCAGCAGCTACCTCGCCGGGAATTCACCCCTCCACTTT. This sequence encodes CASSYLAGNSPLHF. Combining the CDR3 with reference TRBV7-3 and TRBJ1-6 gives the whole variable domain GAGVSQTPSNKVTEKGKYVELRCDPISGHTALYWYRQSLGQGPEFLIYFQGTGAADDSGLPNDRFFAVRPEGSVSTLKIQRTERGDSAVYLCASSYLAGNSPLHFGNGTRLTVT.

DNA for the CDR3: TGTGCCAGCAGTTTAGAACAGGGCAAGTGGGAAAACTATGGCTACACCTTC. Translating gives CASSLEQGKWENYGYTF. V is TRBV28 and J is TRBJ1-2; possible D gene TRBD1, 6 bases. The length of the CDR3 is 17 residues. Deletions cut 2 bases from V and 2 bases from J, with 18 bases between. CDR1 and CDR2 from the germline V gene are MDHEN and SYDVKM.

The chain links TRBV27 to TRBJ2-1; D possibly corresponds to TRBD2 (6 bases). With 4 bases removed from V and 7 bases from J, the gap between germline ends came to 14 bases. This CDR3 comprises 14 residues. The germline CDR1 and CDR2 sequences are MNHEY and SMNVEV (reference sequence). CDR3 loop: CASSSYAGKNEQFF. CDR3 DNA: TGTGCCAGCAGTTCGTACGCGGGGAAGAATGAGCAGTTCTTC.

This clone was seen more than once but under ten times. The chain employs TRBV5-4 and TRBJ2-3, with 15 bases lining up with TRBD2. The J segment lost 4 bases and the V segment lost 3 bases, leaving 0 bases of the junction unmatched. This CDR3 is built from 15 residues. The V gene's germline CDR1 is SGHNT and CDR2 YYREEE (reference sequence). The CDR3: CASSWTSGGADTQYF. The CDR3 DNA reads as TGTGCCAGCAGCTGGACTAGCGGGGGGGCAGATACGCAGTATTTT.

This chain connects TRBV30 to TRBJ2-5, with D perhaps TRBD2 (6 bases). Judging by the DNA end, TRBJ2-7 fits better; the J call may be wrong. CDR1 GTSNPN and CDR2 SVGIG come from the germline V gene (reference sequence). The CDR3 has 14 residues. The CDR3 sequence is CAWSVSLVEGEQYF. The CDR3 nucleotides read TGTGCCTGGAGTGTATCGCTCGTGGAGGGCGAGCAGTACTTC.

The chain uses TRBV30 and TRBJ2-2, with 7 bases identical to TRBD2. J gave up 2 bases and V 3 bases, and 6 bases lay outside the gene matches. Germline V gene lookup returns CDR1 GTSNPN and CDR2 SVGIG (reference sequence). This CDR3 comprises 15 residues. As DNA, the CDR3 is TGTGCCTGGAGGGGGGGGGACCGAAACACCGGGGAGCTGTTTTTT. It specifies CAWRGGDRNTGELFF. The variable domain in full, with the rest retrieved from reference TRBV30 and TRBJ2-2, is SQTIHQWPATLVQPVGSPLSLECTVEGTSNPNLYWYRQAAGRGLQLLFYSVGIGQISSEVPQNLSASRPQDRQFILSSKKLLLSDSGFYLCAWRGGDRNTGELFFGEGSRLTVL.

The chain carries TRBV19 and TRBJ1-1; weak D call: TRBD1 (6 bases). CDR1 LNHDA and CDR2 SQIVND come from the germline V gene (reference sequence). The CDR3 spans 14 residues. With 2 bases removed from V and 3 bases from J, the gap between germline ends came to 10 bases. The CDR3: CASSIPYRDTEAFF. DNA of the CDR3: TGTGCCAGTAGTATACCGTACAGGGACACTGAAGCTTTCTTT. The full variable domain, rest sourced from reference TRBV19 and TRBJ1-1, is DGGITQSPKYLFRKEGQNVTLSCEQNLNHDAMYWYRQDPGQGLRLIYYSQIVNDFQKGDIAEGYSVSREKKESFPLTVTSAQKNPTAFYLCASSIPYRDTEAFFGQGTRLTVV.

This chain joins TRBV18 and TRBJ1-5, with TRBD1 matching 7 bases. Germline CDR1 is KGHSH and CDR2 is LQKENI. CDR3 length: 15 residues. V was pared by 5 bases and J by 8 bases, with 12 bases of the junction left unmatched. The CDR3 loop is CASSFDRDLVKPQHF. DNA of the CDR3: TGTGCCAGCTCATTTGACAGGGACCTAGTGAAGCCCCAGCATTTT.

In this sample, this clone turned up once. Other DNA sequences within the sample encode an identical CDR3. This rearrangement joins TRBV7-2 to TRBJ1-5, with no clear D. With 5 bases removed from V and 2 bases from J, the gap between germline ends came to 7 bases. This CDR3 is 13 amino acids long. Germline CDR1 is SGHTA and CDR2 is FQGNSA. The CDR3 here is CASSLRGNQPQHF. In DNA, the CDR3 is TGTGCCAGCAGCCTTCGAGGCAATCAGCCCCAGCATTTT.

This clone was counted once. This chain connects TRBV21-1 to TRBJ1-1; TRBD1, the table's D call, lacks a check against the DNA. TRBV21-1 constitutes a pseudogene. This CDR3 is 18 amino acids long. In nucleotides, the CDR3 is TGTGCCAGCAGCAAAGGACTCCAGGGCTGGCAAAGGCGGACTGAAGCTTTCTTT. The encoded protein is CASSKGLQGWQRRTEAFF.

The rearrangement joins TRBV19 to TRBJ1-1; 7 positions match TRBD1. CDR1 is LNHDA and CDR2 is SQIVND in the germline V gene (reference sequence). The CDR3 length is 15 residues. The V gene end was trimmed by 9 bases and the J gene end by 4 bases; junction bases not matched to a gene: 14. The CDR3 DNA follows: TGTGCCAGCCGACCGGGACAGACTTTGGGCACTGAAGCTTTCTTT. It codes for CASRPGQTLGTEAFF. Variable domain in full (rest from reference TRBV19 and TRBJ1-1): DGGITQSPKYLFRKEGQNVTLSCEQNLNHDAMYWYRQDPGQGLRLIYYSQIVNDFQKGDIAEGYSVSREKKESFPLTVTSAQKNPTAFYLCASRPGQTLGTEAFFGQGTRLTVV.

The genes are TRBV7-8 and TRBJ2-2, with 9 bases lining up with TRBD2. Looked up from germline, CDR1 is SGHVS and CDR2 is FQNEAQ. The CDR3 spans 16 residues. With 6 bases clipped from V and 4 bases from J, the junction kept 9 bases outside the gene matches. In nucleotides, the CDR3 is TGTGCCAGCAGAGTACCGGGACTAGCTTCCACCGGGGAGCTGTTTTTT. It yields the protein CASRVPGLASTGELFF.

The chain recombines TRBV14 with TRBJ2-7, with 11 positions matching TRBD2. The V gene end was trimmed by 4 bases and the J gene end by 0 bases; junction bases not matched to a gene: 8. The CDR3 consists of 17 residues. From germline, CDR1 is SGHDN and CDR2 FVKESK. Here the CDR3 DNA reads TGTGCCAGCAGCCCAACTAGCGGGGGCCAAAGCTCCTACGAGCAGTACTTC. This translates into CASSPTSGGQSSYEQYF.

The chain recombines TRBV19 with TRBJ2-3, with 12 bases matching TRBD2. V dropped 6 bases and J dropped 4; count of bases not matched to a gene: 5. In germline, CDR1 is LNHDA, CDR2 SQIVND (reference sequence). CDR3 size: 15 residues. The DNA for the CDR3 is TGTGCCAGTAGGAGGACTAGCGGGGAAGCAGATACGCAGTATTTT. Translated, it gives CASRRTSGEADTQYF.

This rearrangement joins TRBV15 to TRBJ1-5; D gene ambiguous. The CDR3 runs 15 residues. Germline V gene lookup returns CDR1 LNHNV and CDR2 YYDKDF (reference sequence). The ends were cut back, 5 bases at V and 5 bases at J, with 16 bases in the middle. CDR3 sequence reads: CATSRPGSEDQPQHF. As DNA, the CDR3 is TGTGCCACCAGCCGACCGGGGTCAGAAGATCAGCCCCAGCATTTT.

The rearrangement joins TRBV7-8 to TRBJ1-6; 7 nucleotides match TRBD1. Germline V gene data show CDR1 as SGHVS and CDR2 as FQNEAQ. V trimming: 4 bases; J trimming: 0 bases; junction bases outside the gene matches: 6. CDR3 length: 17 amino acids. CDR3 loop: CASSSRQGSSYNSPLHF. The CDR3 region has the DNA TGTGCCAGCAGCTCCAGACAGGGAAGCTCCTATAATTCACCCCTCCACTTT.

This chain joins TRBV18 and TRBJ2-1; D is unresolved. Trimming took off 4 bases at V and 9 bases at J, with 10 bases between the two ends. This CDR3 is built from 12 residues. The germline gives CDR1 KGHSH, CDR2 LQKENI. This chain's CDR3 is CASSLDPGEQFF. The CDR3 region has the DNA TGTGCCAGCTCACTCGACCCAGGTGAGCAGTTCTTC.

The gene calls are TRBV19 and TRBJ2-2; D is perhaps TRBD2 (6 bases). The germline gives CDR1 LNHDA, CDR2 SQIVND (reference sequence). CDR3 length: 15 amino acids. Trimming removed 7 bases at V and 5 bases at J, with 17 bases between. CDR3: CASTPMGGITGELFF. CDR3 nucleotides: TGTGCCAGTACCCCAATGGGGGGTATAACCGGGGAGCTGTTTTTT.

This clone appeared a few times. V and J are TRBV30 and TRBJ2-7; 8 bases are shared with TRBD2. Looked up from germline, CDR1 is GTSNPN and CDR2 is SVGIG (reference sequence). CDR3 length: 15 amino acids. V lost 2 bases, J lost 3 bases, and 9 bases stayed unmatched. The CDR3 DNA follows: TGTGCCTGGAGTTCCTCCTCCGGGGGGGGCTACGAGCAGTACTTC. It yields the protein CAWSSSSGGGYEQYF.

The chain joins TRBV5-4 to TRBJ2-5, with TRBD2 matching 13 bases. The J segment lost 3 bases and the V segment lost 4 bases, leaving 3 bases of the junction unmatched. CDR1 is SGHNT, CDR2 YYREEE, per germline (reference sequence). The length of the CDR3 is 15 residues. CDR3 DNA: TGTGCCAGCAGCCACGGGACTAGCGGGGAAGAGACCCAGTACTTC. As protein: CASSHGTSGEETQYF.

This clone has more than one count but fewer than ten. The chain uses TRBV2 and TRBJ1-4; D is perhaps TRBD1 (6 bases). Germline-derived CDR1 and CDR2 are SNHLY and FYNNEI. Trimming left V 8 bases short and J 0 bases short, with 10 bases between. CDR3 length equals 14 residues. In nucleotides, the CDR3 is TGTGCCAGCGTAAGGACAGCAACTAATGAAAAACTGTTTTTT. Residues: CASVRTATNEKLFF.

The table lists this clone with a few counts. V and J are TRBV19 and TRBJ2-2, with D perhaps TRBD1 (6 bases). CDR3 length: 14 residues. Germline V gives CDR1 LNHDA, CDR2 SQIVND (reference sequence). Trimming took 7 bases from V and 2 from J, leaving 11 bases between them. The CDR3 loop reads CASIRQVNTGELFF. The CDR3 nucleotides are TGTGCCAGTATACGACAGGTCAACACCGGGGAGCTGTTTTTT.